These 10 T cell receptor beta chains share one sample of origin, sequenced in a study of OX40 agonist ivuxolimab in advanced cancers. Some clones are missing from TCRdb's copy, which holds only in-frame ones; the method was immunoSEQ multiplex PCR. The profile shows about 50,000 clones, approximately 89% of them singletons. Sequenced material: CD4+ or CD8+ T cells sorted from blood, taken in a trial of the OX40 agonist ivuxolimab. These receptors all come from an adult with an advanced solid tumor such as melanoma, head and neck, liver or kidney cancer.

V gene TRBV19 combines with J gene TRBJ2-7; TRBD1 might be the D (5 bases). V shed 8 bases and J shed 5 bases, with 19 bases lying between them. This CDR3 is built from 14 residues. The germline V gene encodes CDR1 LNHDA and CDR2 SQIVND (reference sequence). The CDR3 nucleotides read TGTGCCAGTTCGTGGGGCAGGGTAAACGACGAGCAGTACTTC. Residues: CASSWGRVNDEQYF.

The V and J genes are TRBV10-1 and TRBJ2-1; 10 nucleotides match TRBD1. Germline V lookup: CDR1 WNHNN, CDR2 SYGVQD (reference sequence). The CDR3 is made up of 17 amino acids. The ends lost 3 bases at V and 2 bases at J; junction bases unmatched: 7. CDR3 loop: CASSEPLTGGAYNEQFF. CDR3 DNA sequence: TGCGCCAGCAGTGAACCCTTGACAGGGGGCGCCTACAATGAGCAGTTCTTC.

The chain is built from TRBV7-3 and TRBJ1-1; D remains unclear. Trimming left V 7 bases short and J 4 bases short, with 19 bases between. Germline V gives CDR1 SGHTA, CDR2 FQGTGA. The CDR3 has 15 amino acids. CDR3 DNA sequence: TGTGCCAGCACCTCGATGGGAGGGAGGACCACTGAAGCTTTCTTT. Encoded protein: CASTSMGGRTTEAFF.

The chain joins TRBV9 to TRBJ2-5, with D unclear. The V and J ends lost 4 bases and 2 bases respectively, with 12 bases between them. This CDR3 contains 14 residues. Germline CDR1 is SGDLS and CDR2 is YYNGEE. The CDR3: CASSTPTAQETQYF. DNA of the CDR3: TGTGCCAGCAGCACCCCCACCGCTCAAGAGACCCAGTACTTC.

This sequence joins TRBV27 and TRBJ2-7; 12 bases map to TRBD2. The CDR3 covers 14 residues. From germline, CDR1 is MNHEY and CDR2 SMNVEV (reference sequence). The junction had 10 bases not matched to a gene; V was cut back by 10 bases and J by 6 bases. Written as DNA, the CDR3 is TGTGCCACGGCGTCTAGCGGGGGGGCATCCGAGCAGTACGTC. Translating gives CATASSGGASEQYV.

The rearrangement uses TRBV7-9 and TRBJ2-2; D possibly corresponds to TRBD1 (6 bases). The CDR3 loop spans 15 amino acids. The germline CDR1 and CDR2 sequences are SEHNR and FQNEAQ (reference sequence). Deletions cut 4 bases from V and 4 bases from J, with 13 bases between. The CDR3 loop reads CASSSTGFGTGELFF. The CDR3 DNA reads TGTGCCAGCAGCTCAACAGGGTTTGGCACCGGGGAGCTGTTTTTT.

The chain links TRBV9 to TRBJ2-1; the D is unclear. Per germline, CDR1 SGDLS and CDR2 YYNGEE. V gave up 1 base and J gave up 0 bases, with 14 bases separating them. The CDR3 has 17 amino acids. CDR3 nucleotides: TGTGCCAGCAGCGTATTCTCTAGGCCCAGCTCCTACAATGAGCAGTTCTTC. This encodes CASSVFSRPSSYNEQFF.

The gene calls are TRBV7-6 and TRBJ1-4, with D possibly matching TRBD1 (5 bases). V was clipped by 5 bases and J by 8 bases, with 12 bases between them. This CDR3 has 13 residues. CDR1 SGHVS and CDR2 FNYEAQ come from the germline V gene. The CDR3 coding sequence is TGTGCCAGCAGCCTAGGGACCGCCGAAAAACTGTTTTTT. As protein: CASSLGTAEKLFF.

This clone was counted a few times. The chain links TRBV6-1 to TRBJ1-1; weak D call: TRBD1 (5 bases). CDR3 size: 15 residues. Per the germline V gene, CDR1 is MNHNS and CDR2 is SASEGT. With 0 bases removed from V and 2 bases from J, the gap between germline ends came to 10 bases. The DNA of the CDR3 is TGTGCCAGCAGTGAAGCCAGGGTACCTAACACTGAAGCTTTCTTT. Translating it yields CASSEARVPNTEAFF.

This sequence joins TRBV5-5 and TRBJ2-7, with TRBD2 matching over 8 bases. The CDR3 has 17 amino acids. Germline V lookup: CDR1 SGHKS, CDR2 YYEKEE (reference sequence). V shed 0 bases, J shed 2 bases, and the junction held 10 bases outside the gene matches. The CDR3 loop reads CASSLVTSGTTPYEQYF. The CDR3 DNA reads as TGTGCCAGCAGCTTGGTCACTAGCGGCACCACTCCCTACGAGCAGTACTTC.